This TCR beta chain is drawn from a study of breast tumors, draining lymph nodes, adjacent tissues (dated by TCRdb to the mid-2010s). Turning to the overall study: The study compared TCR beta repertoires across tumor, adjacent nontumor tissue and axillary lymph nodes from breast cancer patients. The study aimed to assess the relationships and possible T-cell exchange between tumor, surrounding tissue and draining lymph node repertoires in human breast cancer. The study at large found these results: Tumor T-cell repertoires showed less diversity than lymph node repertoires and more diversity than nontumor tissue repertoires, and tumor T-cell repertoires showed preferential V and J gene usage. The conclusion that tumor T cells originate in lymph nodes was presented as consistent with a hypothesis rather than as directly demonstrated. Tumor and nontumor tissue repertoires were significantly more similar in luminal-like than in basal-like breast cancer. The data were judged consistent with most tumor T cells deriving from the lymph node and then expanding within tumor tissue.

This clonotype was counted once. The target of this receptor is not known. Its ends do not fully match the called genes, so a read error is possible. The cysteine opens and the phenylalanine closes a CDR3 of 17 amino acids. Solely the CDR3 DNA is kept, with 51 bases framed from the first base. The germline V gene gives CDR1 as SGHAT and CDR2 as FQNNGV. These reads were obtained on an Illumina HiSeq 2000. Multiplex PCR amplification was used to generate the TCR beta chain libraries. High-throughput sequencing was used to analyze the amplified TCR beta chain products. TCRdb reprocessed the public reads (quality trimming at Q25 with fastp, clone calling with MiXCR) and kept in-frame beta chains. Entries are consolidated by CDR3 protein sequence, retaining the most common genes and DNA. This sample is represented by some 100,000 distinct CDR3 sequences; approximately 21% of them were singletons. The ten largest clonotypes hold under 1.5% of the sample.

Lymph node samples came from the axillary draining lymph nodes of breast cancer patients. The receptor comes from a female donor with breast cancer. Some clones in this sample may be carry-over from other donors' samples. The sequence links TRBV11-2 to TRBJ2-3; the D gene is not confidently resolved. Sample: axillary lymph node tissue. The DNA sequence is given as TGTGCCAACAGCCGCATTAGGGTGGTGGGAAGCACAGATACGCAGTATTTT. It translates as CANSRIRVVGSTDTQYF.